One T cell receptor beta chain is described in this entry. The target antigen is unknown. The sample is drawn from a study of blood T cells in healthy people across ages. Next came a second PCR, run for about 7 to 12 cycles, which used a sample-barcoded 5' primer along with a J-beta primer mix. TCRdb passed the 5' RACE reads through MiXCR, listing each CDR3 protein once. The top ten clones hold 13% of a sample with roughly 900,000 distinct CDR3 sequences, 45% to 50% of them seen once. In germline, CDR1 is SQVTM, CDR2 ANQGSEA. After removal of 8 bases from V and 5 bases from J, the junction contained 8 bases not matched to a gene. The CDR3 totals 12 residues. Per-sample yields of isolated PBMCs were at least 7 million. Broader study findings: Roughly linear declines in TCR beta diversity per million T cells occurred with age. Higher diversity, along with more naive CD4+ cells, distinguished long-lived donors from aged donors.

This TCR came from a man aged 25-45 years in good health. The chain links TRBV29-1 to TRBJ1-2; 7 nucleotides match TRBD1. Specimen: blood. The CDR3 nucleotides are TGCAGCCTCCGGCAGGGGGAATATGGCTACACCTTC. Translation gives CSLRQGEYGYTF.